This T cell receptor beta chain was found in a study of T cell repertoires in cytomegalovirus infection (dated by TCRdb to about 2019). Looking at the study overall: Alongside well-studied HLA-B-restricted epitopes, the peptide stimulations were aimed at recently identified HLA-C-restricted CMV epitopes, whose presentation resists viral immunomodulation. The HLA type of each donor mattered for the analysis, because public TCR beta signatures pointed to carriage of CMV infection along with the matching HLA type. The paper's findings and limits, for the study overall: Carriers of CMV infection plus the relevant HLA type were discriminated by the cumulative frequency of public TCR beta family members in the study cohort and in an independent 352-donor cohort. The ex vivo response was dominated by HLA-C-restricted CMV-specific TCR beta clonotypes, and the single most frequent clonotype in two of eight donors was supplied by these HLA-C-restricted clonotypes.

This clonotype was seen a few times. The antigen it binds to is not known. Qualities for individual bases were not recorded, and no much larger clone is one base off. From the cysteine up to the phenylalanine, the CDR3 has a length of 13 residues. Only CDR3 DNA is held: 39 bases, read in frame from base 1. A distance of 15 bases separates the germline ends of V and J, which lose 11 bases and 4 bases respectively. The germline V gene gives CDR1 as SNHLY and CDR2 as FYNNEI. TCRdb names Illumina HiSeq 1500 as the instrument used. In TCRdb, the public reads were trimmed at Q25 with fastp and aligned with MiXCR, with productive beta chains retained. Rows with one shared CDR3 protein collapse into an entry with the most common genes and DNA. This sample is represented by roughly 730,000 distinct CDR3 sequences; 30% to 35% of them were singletons. The leading ten clones occupy around a sixth of the sample.

The treatment or condition label, read with the paper, signifies: in vitro stimulation with specific CMV peptide epitopes to enrich CMV-specific T cells. The chain is made from TRBV2 and TRBJ2-1; TRBD1 might be the D gene, on 6 matching bases. The sequenced sample was cultured PBMCs, obtained from culture after CMV antigen stimulation. This TCR derives from a human donor in good health (CMV status not recorded). Some clones in this sample may be carry-over from other donors' samples. The CDR3 protein is CAVRGSDYNEQFF. At the DNA level, the sequence is TGTGCCGTCAGGGGATCAGATTACAATGAGCAGTTCTTC.